The clone carrying this TCR beta chain was counted between two and nine times. The data stem from a study of blood T cells in healthy people across ages. Study background: Through template switching, about one barcoded beta molecule was captured per two T cells, as measured in model experiments.

PCR was performed a second time for about 7 to 11 cycles using a sample-barcoded 5' primer and a J-beta primer mix. TCRdb re-derived calls from the 5' RACE reads in MiXCR, one entry per CDR3 protein. The sample consists of approximately 810,000 distinct CDR3 sequences, roughly 35% of them appearing once. The ends were cut back, 4 bases at V and 1 base at J, with 10 bases in the middle. CDR1 and CDR2 (germline): SEHNR, FQNEAQ (reference sequence). The CDR3 has 14 amino acids. This chain uses TRBV7-9 with TRBJ1-2; D ambiguous. This receptor was obtained from a man between 18 and 35 years old in good health. Sequences were obtained from blood. As DNA, the CDR3 is TGTGCCAGCAGCTCCCAAAGGGTTAACTATGGCTACACCTTC. It specifies CASSSQRVNYGYTF.